The subject of this entry is one T cell receptor (beta chain). Participants spanned ages about 18 to 90 years and resided in roughly 22 US areas. In the authors' workflow: Estimation of nucleated cell counts relied on the amplification of reference gene primers. Sequenced by immunoSEQ multiplex PCR; TCRdb stores in-frame clones only, minus some. That table furnishes V, J and clone size, whereas the DNA furnished D and trimming. In the table there are about 220,000 clones, under 90% of which are singletons. This sample is drawn from a study of blood T cell repertoires in COVID-19. Sequenced sample: PBMCs or T cells enriched from blood (not recorded which). This clonotype was obtained from a woman in her fifties or sixties who had recovered from COVID-19.

CDR3 amino acids: CASSVVREGGTQYF. In nucleotides, the CDR3 is TGTGCCAGCAGCGTAGTGCGGGAGGGAGGGACGCAGTATTTT. V and J are TRBV9 and TRBJ2-3; 9 bases fit TRBD2. The germline V gene has CDR1 SGDLS and CDR2 YYNGEE. V shed 0 bases and J 9 bases; nucleotides not matched to a gene: 5. The CDR3 is 14 amino acids.